This paragraph covers one T cell receptor (beta chain) sequence. Antigen unknown. The sample comes from a study of OX40 agonist ivuxolimab in advanced cancers. On the study more broadly: Across the patients, intravenous ivuxolimab was delivered every 2 weeks at 0.01 to 10 mg/kg.

TCRdb's copy holds only in-frame clones and misses some; the assay was immunoSEQ multiplex PCR. The sample consists of under 80,000 clones, around nine tenths of them appearing once. The CDR3 is 16 residues long. CDR1 SGHNT and CDR2 YYREEE come from the germline V gene (reference sequence). V shed 4 bases, J shed 2 bases, and the junction held 6 bases outside the gene matches. Baseline, cycle 4 day 1, and cycle 7 day 1 were the blood sampling points. Study observations and caveats: CD8+ T cells (on average) carried more expanded clones than CD4+ T cells. The work left the antigen specificity of expanded peripheral T cells undetermined.

The starting material was CD4+ or CD8+ T cells sorted from blood, obtained in a trial of the OX40 agonist ivuxolimab. The rearrangement joins TRBV5-4 to TRBJ1-2; 12 nucleotides align to TRBD1. This TCR was sampled from an adult with an advanced solid tumor such as melanoma, head and neck, liver or kidney cancer. This CDR3 is CASSTGTGGGNYGYTF. DNA of the CDR3: TGTGCCAGCAGCACCGGGACAGGGGGCGGGAACTATGGCTACACCTTC.